This T cell receptor beta chain emerged from a study of blood T cells in healthy people across ages. General study results and limits: Because donor CMV status was unknown, expanded clonotype changes were possibly confounded.

Healthy Russian Caucasian donors spanned ages roughly 6 to 100 years. A note on this clonotype: Its antigen is unknown.

The CDR3 is made up of 15 amino acids. Looked up from germline, CDR1 is MDHEN and CDR2 is SYDVKM. A J-beta primer mix and a sample-barcoded 5' primer were used in a second PCR of about 7 to 11 cycles. TCRdb re-analysed the 5' RACE reads in MiXCR, keeping a single row per CDR3 protein. The data show 1.5 million to 2 million distinct CDR3 sequences, 30% to 40% seen once. The specimen was blood. This chain joins TRBV28 and TRBJ2-5; 11 positions match TRBD1. Gene TRBJ2-7 matches the end of the DNA better, so the J call may be wrong. The sequence derives from a woman aged 25 to 39 in good health. The CDR3 sequence: CASLGLGQGATEQYF. CDR3 DNA sequence: TGTGCCAGTTTGGGACTCGGACAGGGGGCAACCGAGCAGTACTTC.